This T cell receptor beta chain is drawn from a study of cytomegalovirus exposure and HLA in healthy donors. The PCR used 60 Vbeta and 13 Jbeta primers. Measured with immunoSEQ multiplex PCR; TCRdb has only the in-frame clones, and not every one. The repertoire holds some 170,000 clones, 75% to 80% seen once, with 5% to 8% in the top ten. The germline V gene encodes CDR1 SGDLS and CDR2 YYNGEE. With 4 bases removed from V and 4 bases from J, the gap between germline ends came to 14 bases. The CDR3 length is 14 residues. J is TRBJ2-5 and V is TRBV9; no reliable D call. This clonotype was sampled from a man aged 40-49 years in good health and CMV-seropositive. Sequencing input: PBMCs. Here the CDR3 DNA reads TGTGCCAGCAGCCCGGCCTACGGGTTAGAGACCCAGTACTTC. Amino acids: CASSPAYGLETQYF.